This T cell receptor beta chain comes out of a study of control samples from healthy donors and cancer patients. The table came from immunoSEQ multiplex PCR; TCRdb's copy has only in-frame clones and leaves some out. The sample has 150,000 or so clones; under 95% are singletons. The sequence was obtained from a man between 18 and 35 years old in good health. Material: blood.

The CDR3 DNA sequence: TGTGCCAGCAGTCGTGATAGGGTTGAAGCTTTCTTT. Encoded protein: CASSRDRVEAFF. V usage is TRBV14 and J usage is TRBJ1-1, with D unclear. The V end lost 6 bases, the J end lost 7 bases, and 12 bases lay between the germline ends. Germline CDR1 and CDR2: SGHDN and FVKESK. The CDR3 has 12 residues.